Below, 15 T cell receptor beta chains from the same sample are listed, as sequenced in a study of T cell responses to AZD1222 COVID-19 vaccine (dated by TCRdb to the early 2020s). The library was made by the immunoSEQ multiplex PCR assay. As stored in TCRdb, this immuneACCESS dataset retains in-frame rearrangements with V and J assigned. A fraction of the clones does not appear; measured against another copy, unresolved V genes explain less than half of the discrepancy, and the remainder lacks a known reason. The sample table shows approximately 140,000 clones, and 85% to 95% are seen once. Of the sample, 9% to 9.5% is held by the ten largest clones. The time point label for this specimen denotes: about 28 days (+/-7) after the second vaccine dose. Sequencing was performed on peripheral blood, taken 28 days after the second AZD1222 dose. These receptor sequences come from an adult who received the AZD1222 COVID-19 vaccine.

This rearrangement joins TRBV6-1 to TRBJ2-7, with D unclear. Germline V gene data show CDR1 as MNHNS and CDR2 as SASEGT. The CDR3 covers 13 residues. Trimming shortened V by 2 bases and J by 1 base, and 6 bases separated the two germline ends. The CDR3 DNA is TGTGCCAGCAGTGAATTCTGGTCCTACGAGCAGTACTTC. It is translated as CASSEFWSYEQYF.

The chain combines TRBV7-8 with TRBJ1-6, with D possibly matching TRBD1 (6 bases). With 4 bases removed from V and 14 bases from J, the gap between germline ends came to 15 bases. Looked up from germline, CDR1 is SGHVS and CDR2 is FQNEAQ. The CDR3 length is 13 residues. CDR3 bases: TGTGCCAGCAGCTCCGGACAGTCGGGAACCCTCCACTTT. This codes for CASSSGQSGTLHF.

The rearrangement uses TRBV18 and TRBJ1-2, with D possibly TRBD1 on 5 matching bases. V shed 2 bases and J shed 4 bases, with 14 bases lying between them. The CDR3 contains 15 residues. Per the germline V gene, CDR1 is KGHSH and CDR2 is LQKENI. The CDR3 bases are TGTGCCAGCTCACCAGGACAATTGGGGACCTATGGCTACACCTTC. It encodes CASSPGQLGTYGYTF.

The CDR3 loop reads CASSLHLTNSGNTIYF. The CDR3 bases are TGTGCCAGTAGTTTACATTTGACAAACTCTGGAAACACCATATATTTT. V and J are TRBV19 and TRBJ1-3, with D hard to call. This CDR3 region has 16 residues. Trimming cost V 5 bases and J 0 bases, with 14 bases left between them. In germline, CDR1 is LNHDA, CDR2 SQIVND (reference sequence).

This clone has a handful of counts. The gene calls are TRBV30 and TRBJ1-1; maybe TRBD1 (6 bases). The germline V gene encodes CDR1 GTSNPN and CDR2 SVGIG (reference sequence). The CDR3 runs to 13 residues. V dropped 0 bases and J dropped 3 bases, with 8 bases sitting between them. The CDR3: CAWSVGAYTEAFF. DNA for the CDR3: TGTGCCTGGAGTGTGGGGGCTTACACTGAAGCTTTCTTT.

The chain uses TRBV27 and TRBJ2-1; unclear D gene. The CDR3 runs 12 residues. Trimming shortened V by 1 base and J by 6 bases, and 4 bases separated the two germline ends. Germline V gene sequence: CDR1 MNHEY, CDR2 SMNVEV (reference sequence). The CDR3 region has the DNA TGTGCCAGCAGTTTATTCGGCAATGAGCAGTTCTTC. Translated: CASSLFGNEQFF.

This chain joins TRBV10-3 and TRBJ1-2; D perhaps matches TRBD1 (5 bases). The germline gives CDR1 ENHRY, CDR2 SYGVKD. V lost 8 bases to trimming and J lost 0 bases, with 10 bases between them. The CDR3 sequence is 13 residues long. The CDR3: CAIGRDPNYGYTF. The CDR3, as DNA: TGTGCCATCGGGAGGGACCCTAACTATGGCTACACCTTC.

The chain links TRBV10-3 to TRBJ2-1, with 11 bases identical to TRBD1. The junction had 3 bases not matched to a gene; V was cut back by 6 bases and J by 5 bases. Germline CDR1 is ENHRY and CDR2 is SYGVKD. This CDR3 spans 14 amino acids. This chain's CDR3 is CAIRGTGGHNEQFF. CDR3 in DNA: TGTGCCATCAGGGGGACAGGGGGACACAATGAGCAGTTCTTC.

This clone was picked up one time. The rearrangement links TRBV6-2 or TRBV6-3 to TRBJ2-7; D is unclear. From germline, CDR1 is MNHEY and CDR2 SVGEGT. V was pared by 4 bases and J by 3 bases, with 7 bases between. CDR3 length: 12 residues. The CDR3 sequence: CASSSLLYEQYF. As DNA, the CDR3 is TGTGCCAGCAGTTCACTACTCTACGAGCAGTACTTC.

The V gene is TRBV18, the J gene TRBJ2-3; no reliable D call. Trimming took off 4 bases at V and 5 bases at J, with 10 bases between the two ends. Germline V gene sequence: CDR1 KGHSH, CDR2 LQKENI. The CDR3 extends over 13 amino acids. This CDR3 reads CASSQTWGDTQYF. The CDR3, as DNA: TGTGCCAGCTCACAGACTTGGGGAGATACGCAGTATTTT. Based on the CDR3 plus reference TRBV18 and TRBJ2-3, the full variable domain is NAGVMQNPRHLVRRRGQEARLRCSPMKGHSHVYWYRQLPEEGLKFMVYLQKENIIDESGMPKERFSAEFPKEGPSILRIQQVVRGDSAAYFCASSQTWGDTQYFGPGTRLTVL.

This chain connects TRBV5-6 to TRBJ1-2; D remains ambiguous. The CDR3 totals 14 residues. The germline V gene encodes CDR1 SGHDT and CDR2 YYEEEE. The V and J ends lost 3 bases and 8 bases respectively, with 17 bases between them. CDR3 in amino acids: CASSSYRGLGGYTF. The CDR3 coding sequence is TGTGCCAGCAGCTCTTACAGAGGTCTAGGGGGCTACACCTTC.

V usage is TRBV9 and J usage is TRBJ2-1; 8 positions agree with TRBD2. From germline, CDR1 is SGDLS and CDR2 YYNGEE. The trim removed 10 bases at V and 2 bases at J, leaving 14 bases unmatched. CDR3 size: 16 residues. In nucleotides, the CDR3 is TGTGCCCGCCGGGCCCGGGGGCGGGGGGCCTACAATGAGCAGTTCTTC. It encodes CARRARGRGAYNEQFF.

The V call is TRBV9, the J call TRBJ1-3; 10 bases agree with TRBD1. The trim removed 8 bases at V and 0 bases at J, leaving 14 bases unmatched. CDR3 length: 18 amino acids. Germline CDR1 reads SGDLS; CDR2 reads YYNGEE. The CDR3 coding sequence is TGTGCCAGTTCCCTTTCGACAGGGGGCTCTTTCTCTGGAAACACCATATATTTT. Its translation: CASSLSTGGSFSGNTIYF.

The chain links TRBV9 to TRBJ1-2, with D possibly matching TRBD1 (6 bases). The V gene lost 3 bases and the J gene lost 10 bases, with 10 bases spanning the gap. CDR3 length: 11 residues. The germline CDR1 and CDR2 sequences are SGDLS and YYNGEE. CDR3 sequence: CASSADSYYTF. CDR3 in DNA: TGTGCCAGCAGCGCGGACAGCTACTACACCTTC.

The chain employs TRBV28 and TRBJ2-3; D unresolved. V was clipped by 4 bases and J by 8 bases, with 13 bases between them. CDR3 size: 13 residues. Germline values: CDR1 MDHEN, CDR2 SYDVKM. CDR3 protein: CASSSVLAPTQYF. CDR3 bases: TGTGCCAGCAGTTCCGTCTTGGCCCCTACGCAGTATTTT.